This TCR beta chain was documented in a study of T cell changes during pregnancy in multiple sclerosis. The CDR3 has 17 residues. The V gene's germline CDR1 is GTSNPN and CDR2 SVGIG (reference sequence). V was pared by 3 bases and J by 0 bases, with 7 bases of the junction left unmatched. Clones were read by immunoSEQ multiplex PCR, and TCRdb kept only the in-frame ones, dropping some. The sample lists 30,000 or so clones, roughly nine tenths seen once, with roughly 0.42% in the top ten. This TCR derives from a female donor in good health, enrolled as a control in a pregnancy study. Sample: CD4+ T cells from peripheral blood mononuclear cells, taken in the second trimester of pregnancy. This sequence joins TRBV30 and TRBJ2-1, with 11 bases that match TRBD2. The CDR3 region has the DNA TGTGCCTGGAGCCCTACTAGCGGGGGCCCCTCCTACAATGAGCAGTTCTTC. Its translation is CAWSPTSGGPSYNEQFF.